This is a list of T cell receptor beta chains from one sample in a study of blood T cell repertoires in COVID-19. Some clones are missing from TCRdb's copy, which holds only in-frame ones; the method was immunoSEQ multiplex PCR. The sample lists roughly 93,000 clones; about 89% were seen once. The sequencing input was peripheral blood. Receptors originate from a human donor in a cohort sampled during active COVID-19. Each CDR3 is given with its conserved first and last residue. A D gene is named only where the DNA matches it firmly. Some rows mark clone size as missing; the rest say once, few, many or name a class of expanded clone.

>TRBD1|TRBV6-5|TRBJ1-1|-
TGTGCCGGTTCCCAGACAGGGTACACTGAAGCTTTCTTT
CAGSQTGYTEAFF
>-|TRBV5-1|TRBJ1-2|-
TGCGCCAGCAGCTCCCTGGGTGAGGGAGGAAGGGATGGCTACACCTTC
CASSSLGEGGRDGYTF
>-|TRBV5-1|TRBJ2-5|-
TGCGCCAGCAGCTTGAGAGGTGGCGGGGAAGAGACCCAGTACTTC
CASSLRGGGEETQYF
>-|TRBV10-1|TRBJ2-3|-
TGCGCCAGCAGTCCTCGGGTGGGAGATACGCAGTATTTT
CASSPRVGDTQYF
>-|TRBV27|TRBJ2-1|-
TGTGCCAGCAGTTTATCGTGGCTCGTAACCTACAATGAGCAGTTCTTC
CASSLSWLVTYNEQFF
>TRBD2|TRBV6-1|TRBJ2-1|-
TGTGCCAGCAGTGAATCGCGGGAGGCTTACAATGAGCAGTTCTTC
CASSESREAYNEQFF
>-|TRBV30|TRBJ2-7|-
TGTGCCTGGAGTAGGGACACCAACTACGAGCAGTACTTC
CAWSRDTNYEQYF
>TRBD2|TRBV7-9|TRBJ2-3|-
TGTGCCAGCAGCCGGACTAGCGGAAGCACAGATACGCAGTATTTT
CASSRTSGSTDTQYF
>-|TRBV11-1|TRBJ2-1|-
TGTGCCAGCAGCTCCGGACTATACTCCTACAATGAGCAGTTCTTC
CASSSGLYSYNEQFF
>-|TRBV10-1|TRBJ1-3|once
TGCGCCAGCAGTTCCCATCAGGGAGGAAACACCATATATTTT
CASSSHQGGNTIYF
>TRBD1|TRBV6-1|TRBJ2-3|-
TGTGCCAGCAGTGAACAGGGACAGGGTACAGATACGCAGTATTTT
CASSEQGQGTDTQYF
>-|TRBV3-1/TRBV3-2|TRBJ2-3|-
TGTGCCAGCAGCCAAGAAGGGGCAGGGCCACCGGATACGCAGTATTTT
CASSQEGAGPPDTQYF
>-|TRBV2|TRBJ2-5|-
TGTGCCAGCAGTTCTCCTACCACCGGGACTCAGTACCAAGAGACCCAGTACTTC
CASSSPTTGTQYQETQYF
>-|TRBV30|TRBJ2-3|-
TGTGCCTGGAGCTCCGGACAACCAGATACGCAGTATTTT
CAWSSGQPDTQYF
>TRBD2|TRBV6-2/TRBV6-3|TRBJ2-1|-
TGTGCCAGCAGCGGGACTAGGCCTAACAATGAGCAGTTCTTC
CASSGTRPNNEQFF
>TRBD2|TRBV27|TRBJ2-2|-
TGTGCCAGCGCCCGGGTAATAGCGGGAGCCGGGGAGCTGTTTTTT
CASARVIAGAGELFF
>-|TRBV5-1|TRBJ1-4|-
TGCGCCAGCACCTCGACAGCAACTAATGAAAAACTGTTTTTT
CASTSTATNEKLFF
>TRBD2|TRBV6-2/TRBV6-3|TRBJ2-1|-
TGTGCCAGCAGTCTCCAACTAGCGGGGGGCAATGAGCAGTTCTTC
CASSLQLAGGNEQFF
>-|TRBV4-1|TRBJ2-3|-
TGCGCCAGCAGCCAAGAGGGCCAAGGAGATACGCAGTATTTT
CASSQEGQGDTQYF
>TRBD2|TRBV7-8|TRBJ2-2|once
TGTGCCAGCAGCTCCTTAAAGGGCGGGAGGGCCAACACCGGGGAGCTGTTTTTT
CASSSLKGGRANTGELFF
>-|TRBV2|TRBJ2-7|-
TGTGCCAGCGGAGCCGGGAATCGTGGCCACGAGCAGTACTTC
CASGAGNRGHEQYF
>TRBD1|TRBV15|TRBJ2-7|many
TGTGCCACCAGCAGAGAACAGGGGACAGGGGTCGCCTACGAGCAGTACTTC
CATSREQGTGVAYEQYF
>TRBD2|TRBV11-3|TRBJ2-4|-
TGTGCCAGCAGCCCCGGCGGGAGTGGGGTAAACATTCAGTACTTC
CASSPGGSGVNIQYF
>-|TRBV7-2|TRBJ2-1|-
TGTGCCAGCAGCTTAGGGGTTGGAGTCGCCCATGAGAGGAATGAGCAGTTCTTC
CASSLGVGVAHERNEQFF